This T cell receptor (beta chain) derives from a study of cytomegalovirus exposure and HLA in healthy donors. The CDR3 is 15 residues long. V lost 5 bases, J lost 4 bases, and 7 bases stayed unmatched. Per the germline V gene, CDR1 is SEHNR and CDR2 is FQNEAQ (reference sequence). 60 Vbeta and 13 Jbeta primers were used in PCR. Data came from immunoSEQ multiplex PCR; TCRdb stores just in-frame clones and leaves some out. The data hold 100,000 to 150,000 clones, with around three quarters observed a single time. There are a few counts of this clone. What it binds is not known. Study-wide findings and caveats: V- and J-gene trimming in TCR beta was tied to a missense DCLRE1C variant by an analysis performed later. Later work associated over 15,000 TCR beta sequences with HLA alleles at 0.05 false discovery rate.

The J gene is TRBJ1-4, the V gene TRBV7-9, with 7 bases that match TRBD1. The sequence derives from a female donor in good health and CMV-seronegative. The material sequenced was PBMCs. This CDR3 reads CASSPGGLDNEKLFF. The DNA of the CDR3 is TGTGCCAGCAGCCCAGGGGGTCTGGATAATGAAAAACTGTTTTTT.